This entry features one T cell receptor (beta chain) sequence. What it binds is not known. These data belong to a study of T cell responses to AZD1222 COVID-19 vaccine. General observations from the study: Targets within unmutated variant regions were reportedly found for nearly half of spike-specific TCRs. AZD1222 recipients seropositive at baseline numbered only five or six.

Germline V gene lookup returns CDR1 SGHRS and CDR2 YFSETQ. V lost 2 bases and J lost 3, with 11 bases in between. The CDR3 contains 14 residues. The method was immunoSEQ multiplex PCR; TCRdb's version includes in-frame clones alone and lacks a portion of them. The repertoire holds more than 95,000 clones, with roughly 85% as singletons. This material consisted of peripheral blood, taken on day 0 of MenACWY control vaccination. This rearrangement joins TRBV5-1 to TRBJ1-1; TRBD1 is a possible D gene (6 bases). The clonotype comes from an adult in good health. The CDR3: CASSFGGADTEAFF. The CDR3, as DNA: TGCGCCAGCAGCTTCGGGGGGGCGGACACTGAAGCTTTCTTT.